The source of this TCR beta chain is a study of blood T cell repertoires in COVID-19. Overall study context: Samples of COVID-19 (acute and convalescent) were obtained from the United States, Italy and Spain.

Per germline, CDR1 SQVTM and CDR2 ANQGSEA. The CDR3 runs 16 residues. After removal of 3 bases from V and 3 bases from J, the junction contained 11 bases not matched to a gene. Per the original methods: Amplifying reference gene primers gave estimates of nucleated cell counts. Clones were sequenced by immunoSEQ multiplex PCR, and TCRdb holds only the in-frame ones, with some missing. That table gives V, J and clone size, and the DNA gave D and trimming. The table includes about 74,000 clones, 84% detected once. The sequenced sample consisted of peripheral blood. This TCR came from a man between 65 and 85 years old with acute or convalescent COVID-19. The chain recombines TRBV29-1 with TRBJ2-4; 7 bases line up with TRBD2. CDR3 DNA: TGCAGCGTTGATGGAACAGGTGGCGGGGGCAAAAACATTCAGTACTTC. The encoded protein is CSVDGTGGGGKNIQYF. Drawing the rest from reference TRBV29-1 and TRBJ2-4, the complete variable domain is SAVISQKPSRDICQRGTSLTIQCQVDSQVTMMFWYRQQPGQSLTLIATANQGSEATYESGFVIDKFPISRPNLTFSTLTVSNMSPEDSSIYLCSVDGTGGGGKNIQYFGAGTRLSVL.